This passage covers 9 T cell receptor beta chains from one sample sequenced in a study of blood T cell repertoires in COVID-19. Assay used: immunoSEQ multiplex PCR; TCRdb lists only in-frame clones, some missing. The table has 250,000 to 400,000 clones, about 89% seen once. The source material was PBMCs or T cells enriched from blood (not recorded which). The receptors derive from a woman younger than 45 who had recovered from COVID-19.

V gene TRBV15 combines with J gene TRBJ2-2; TRBD2 matches at 8 bases. V lost 0 bases and J lost 6; bases outside the gene matches: 6. Germline V gene data show CDR1 as LNHNV and CDR2 as YYDKDF (reference sequence). CDR3 length: 16 residues. The CDR3 region has the DNA TGTGCCACCAGCAGAGATCCGGGGACTAGATCCGGGGAGCTGTTTTTT. This translates into CATSRDPGTRSGELFF.

The J gene is TRBJ1-5, the V gene TRBV6-4; TRBD1 matches 10 bases. From germline, CDR1 is MRHNA and CDR2 SNTAGT. This CDR3 contains 17 residues. Unmatched junction bases numbered 12, after V lost 5 bases and J lost 5 bases. The CDR3 sequence: CASSLIPGTGVHQPQHF. The CDR3 coding sequence is TGTGCCAGCAGTCTGATTCCGGGGACAGGGGTCCATCAGCCCCAGCATTTT.

The rearrangement joins TRBV18 to TRBJ2-7; TRBD1 matches at 8 bases. V shed 2 bases, J shed 3 bases, and the junction held 6 bases outside the gene matches. From germline, CDR1 is KGHSH and CDR2 LQKENI. CDR3 length equals 15 residues. The CDR3 DNA reads TGTGCCAGCTCACCAAAGGGACAGGCCATCTACGAGCAGTACTTC. Translating it yields CASSPKGQAIYEQYF.

The chain is built from TRBV19 and TRBJ1-4; D is perhaps TRBD1 (5 bases). The germline V gene has CDR1 LNHDA and CDR2 SQIVND (reference sequence). This CDR3 has 13 amino acids. V shed 9 bases and J shed 2 bases, with 10 bases lying between them. The CDR3 coding sequence is TGTGCCAGCTCGACAGTTACTAATGAAAAACTGTTTTTT. The encoded protein is CASSTVTNEKLFF. Complete variable domain (other parts from reference TRBV19 and TRBJ1-4): DGGITQSPKYLFRKEGQNVTLSCEQNLNHDAMYWYRQDPGQGLRLIYYSQIVNDFQKGDIAEGYSVSREKKESFPLTVTSAQKNPTAFYLCASSTVTNEKLFFGSGTQLSVL.

The rearrangement joins TRBV7-8 to TRBJ2-5; a weak D match, TRBD2 (7 bases). CDR1 is SGHVS, CDR2 FQNEAQ, per germline. Trimming took 1 base from V and 4 from J, leaving 16 bases between them. The CDR3 is 16 residues long. The CDR3 bases are TGTGCCAGCAGCTTAGGGGAGGGAGGGGGATCAGAGACCCAGTACTTC. It is translated as CASSLGEGGGSETQYF.

The V call is TRBV28, the J call TRBJ1-4; 8 positions agree with TRBD1. The trim removed 5 bases at V and 11 bases at J, leaving 7 bases unmatched. Germline CDR1 is MDHEN and CDR2 is SYDVKM. The CDR3 extends over 13 amino acids. The CDR3, as DNA: TGTGCCAGCAGTACAGGGGGTTACGGGAAACTGTTTTTT. This encodes CASSTGGYGKLFF.

This chain connects TRBV13 to TRBJ1-1; D is perhaps TRBD1 (5 bases). CDR3 size: 14 residues. The germline V gene has CDR1 PRHDT and CDR2 FYEKMQ (reference sequence). The V end was cut by 4 bases, the J end by 12 bases, with 21 bases between. CDR3 residues: CASSSQAQFGAPFF. The CDR3 DNA sequence: TGTGCCAGCAGCTCACAGGCCCAGTTCGGTGCTCCTTTCTTT.

The CDR3 sequence is CASSDPGQGTNYGYTF. In DNA, the CDR3 is TGTGCCAGCAGCGACCCCGGACAGGGGACTAACTATGGCTACACCTTC. V and J are TRBV5-6 and TRBJ1-2; 9 nucleotides line up with TRBD1. V was clipped by 4 bases and J by 0 bases; unmatched bases: 7. Germline values: CDR1 SGHDT, CDR2 YYEEEE. CDR3 length equals 16 residues.

This clone was recorded only once. This chain uses TRBV2 with TRBJ2-1, with TRBD1 matching 7 bases. Germline loops: CDR1 SNHLY, CDR2 FYNNEI. This CDR3 is 14 amino acids long. The junction had 12 bases not matched to a gene; V was cut back by 11 bases and J by 5 bases. DNA for the CDR3: TGTGCCGGCACCGGGACAGCTATAGACAATGAGCAGTTCTTC. It specifies CAGTGTAIDNEQFF.